What follows are 30 T cell receptor beta chains derived from one specimen sequenced in a study of blood T cell repertoires in COVID-19. Here immunoSEQ multiplex PCR was the method, and the copy in TCRdb shows in-frame clones only, minus some. Of about 150,000 clones in the sample, roughly 82% were seen once. The sample taken for sequencing was peripheral blood. The source of these receptors is a woman in her forties or fifties in a cohort sampled during active or convalescent COVID-19.

The chain couples TRBV11-3 to TRBJ2-7; the D gene is possibly TRBD2 (5 bases). This CDR3 comprises 14 residues. Germline V gene data show CDR1 as SGHNT and CDR2 as YENEEA. Trimming cost V 1 base and J 2 bases, with 9 bases left between them. CDR3 nucleotide sequence: TGTGCCAGCAGCTTAGGGGGAGCGGCCTACGAGCAGTACTTC. It translates to CASSLGGAAYEQYF.

The chain uses TRBV9 and TRBJ1-6; a weak D match, TRBD1 (6 bases). The CDR3 extends over 15 amino acids. The germline CDR1 and CDR2 sequences are SGDLS and YYNGEE. V lost 7 bases and J 6 bases, leaving 17 bases between the germline ends. This CDR3 reads CASGGGRPFNSPLHF. CDR3 DNA: TGTGCCAGCGGGGGGGGCAGACCCTTTAATTCACCCCTCCACTTT.

This rearrangement joins TRBV16 to TRBJ1-1; perhaps TRBD1 as D (6 bases). Germline lookup yields CDR1 KGHSY and CDR2 FQNENV. The CDR3 length is 14 residues. V dropped 4 bases and J dropped 1 base, with 10 bases sitting between them. The CDR3 is CASSPQGQNTEAFF. The CDR3, as DNA: TGTGCCAGCAGCCCCCAGGGGCAGAACACTGAAGCTTTCTTT.

This chain links TRBV5-1 with TRBJ2-5; D gene ambiguous. The CDR3 covers 12 residues. CDR1 is SGHRS and CDR2 is YFSETQ in the germline V gene. Trimming took off 3 bases at V and 7 bases at J, with 10 bases between the two ends. CDR3 DNA sequence: TGCGCCAGCAGCTCGTCCACTCGGACCCAGTACTTC. This gives the protein CASSSSTRTQYF.

This chain links TRBV5-8 with TRBJ2-1, with 12 bases that match TRBD1. The CDR3 runs 15 residues. The trim removed 3 bases at V and 7 bases at J, leaving 5 bases unmatched. In germline, CDR1 is SGHTS, CDR2 YDEGEE. This chain's CDR3 is CASSSGTGGLNEQFF. Here the CDR3 DNA reads TGTGCCAGCAGCTCCGGGACAGGGGGCTTAAATGAGCAGTTCTTC.

The V call is TRBV5-1, the J call TRBJ1-1; 8 nucleotides match TRBD1. This CDR3 has 15 amino acids. Germline CDR1 SGHRS, CDR2 YFSETQ. The V and J ends lost 1 base and 1 base, in that order; junction bases with no gene match: 3. The DNA for the CDR3 is TGCGCCAGCAGCTTGTCCGACAGGGGGAACACTGAAGCTTTCTTT. Translation: CASSLSDRGNTEAFF.

The chain recombines TRBV5-1 with TRBJ1-1; D not resolved. This CDR3 has 12 residues. CDR1 is SGHRS and CDR2 is YFSETQ in the germline V gene. V was shortened by 6 bases and J by 5 bases, with 11 bases between the two germline ends. CDR3 amino acids: CASTRTGTEAFF. Written as DNA, the CDR3 is TGCGCCAGCACCCGGACGGGAACTGAAGCTTTCTTT.

This clone was counted only a few times. This chain joins TRBV27 and TRBJ1-1, with 9 bases lining up with TRBD1. The CDR3 totals 17 residues. Germline V gene sequence: CDR1 MNHEY, CDR2 SMNVEV (reference sequence). The J segment lost 3 bases and the V segment lost 5 bases, leaving 13 bases of the junction unmatched. The DNA for the CDR3 is TGTGCCAGCAGTCCCTGGACAGGGGCCTTTGGGGACACTGAAGCTTTCTTT. Protein: CASSPWTGAFGDTEAFF.

The chain uses TRBV10-3 and TRBJ2-2, with D hard to call. V lost 4 bases to trimming and J lost 1 base, with 16 bases between them. The germline V gene encodes CDR1 ENHRY and CDR2 SYGVKD. This CDR3 is built from 17 residues. The CDR3: CAISASNPTKNTGELFF. Written as DNA, the CDR3 is TGTGCCATCAGTGCCTCCAACCCCACTAAGAACACCGGGGAGCTGTTTTTT.

This sequence joins TRBV19 and TRBJ1-2; 7 positions match TRBD1. J was trimmed by 0 bases and V by 6 bases; bases with no gene match: 4. The CDR3 consists of 14 residues. Germline V lookup: CDR1 LNHDA, CDR2 SQIVND (reference sequence). In DNA form, the CDR3 reads TGTGCCAGTAGCACCGGGACAGCTAACTATGGCTACACCTTC. It codes for CASSTGTANYGYTF.

The V gene is TRBV11-1, the J gene TRBJ1-1; the match to TRBD1 covers 9 bases. With 5 bases clipped from V and 11 bases from J, the junction kept 12 bases outside the gene matches. The CDR3 loop spans 14 amino acids. CDR1 and CDR2 (germline): SGHAT, FQDESV (reference sequence). CDR3 sequence (DNA): TGTGCCAGCAGCGGATGGACAGGGGCAGGCGGGGCTTTCTTT. Amino acids: CASSGWTGAGGAFF.

The J gene is TRBJ1-1, the V gene TRBV27; no clear D gene. The CDR3 is made up of 14 amino acids. V shed 6 bases and J shed 5 bases, with 16 bases lying between them. Germline V gene lookup returns CDR1 MNHEY and CDR2 SMNVEV (reference sequence). CDR3 residues: CASSPAGIGTEAFF. The CDR3 bases are TGTGCCAGCAGCCCCGCGGGGATAGGAACTGAAGCTTTCTTT.

The sample holds one count of this clone. The rearrangement links TRBV3-1 (or the pseudogene TRBV3-2) to TRBJ2-7; unclear D gene. The germline V and J ends were trimmed by 6 bases and 5 bases, with 11 bases remaining between them. Germline V gene data show CDR1 as LGHDT and CDR2 as YNNKEL (reference sequence). The CDR3 has 12 residues. CDR3 bases: TGTGCCAGCAGTCATGGGCCCCACGAGCAGTACTTC. Translating gives CASSHGPHEQYF.

CDR3 amino acids: CASSGDRAGAKNIQYF. The CDR3 DNA reads as TGTGCCAGCAGCGGAGACAGGGCGGGGGCCAAAAACATTCAGTACTTC. V and J are TRBV7-9 and TRBJ2-4, with a tentative D call TRBD1 (7 bases). This CDR3 region has 16 residues. With 5 bases removed from V and 1 base from J, the gap between germline ends came to 15 bases. From germline, CDR1 is SEHNR and CDR2 FQNEAQ (reference sequence).

The chain is built from TRBV6-1 and TRBJ2-5; the match to TRBD2 covers 9 bases. V lost 3 bases to trimming and J lost 6 bases; unmatched junction nucleotides: 2. This CDR3 has 13 amino acids. Germline V gene lookup returns CDR1 MNHNS and CDR2 SASEGT. The CDR3 bases are TGTGCCAGCAGTGAGGGACTAGCCCAGACCCAGTACTTC. It encodes CASSEGLAQTQYF.

The chain's CDR3 is CASSLRQGRDLRFYGYTF. CDR3 DNA sequence: TGTGCCAGCAGCCTCCGTCAGGGCCGGGACTTACGATTCTATGGCTACACCTTC. The chain combines TRBV7-9 with TRBJ1-2; tentatively, D is TRBD1 (5 bases). This CDR3 region has 18 residues. Germline loops: CDR1 SEHNR, CDR2 FQNEAQ (reference sequence). Trimming removed 5 bases at V and 4 bases at J, with 26 bases between.

For the CDR3, the DNA is TGCGCCAGCAGCTTGGCTAGACCGAACACTGAAGCTTTCTTT. It yields the protein CASSLARPNTEAFF. The J gene is TRBJ1-1, the V gene TRBV5-1; D remains unclear. This CDR3 has 14 amino acids. Between the trimmed V and J ends, which lost 0 bases and 1 base, there was a span of 7 bases. The germline gives CDR1 SGHRS, CDR2 YFSETQ.

The chain is built from TRBV6-2 or TRBV6-3 and TRBJ1-5, with 9 bases fitting TRBD1. The germline gives CDR1 MNHEY, CDR2 SVGEGT. The CDR3 has 17 amino acids. V shed 0 bases and J 9 bases; nucleotides not matched to a gene: 12. CDR3 DNA sequence: TGTGCCAGCAGTTACTCGCCGGGACAGGGTTTTTACCGGCCCCAGCATTTT. It yields the protein CASSYSPGQGFYRPQHF.

A word on this clone: Within the sample, other DNA sequences also encode this same CDR3. The rearrangement joins TRBV7-2 to TRBJ2-1; TRBD2 matches 9 bases. The CDR3 has 14 residues. Germline trimming cut 1 base from V and 9 bases from J; bases unmatched to any gene: 4. CDR1 and CDR2 (germline): SGHTA, FQGNSA. This CDR3 reads CASSLGLAGVEQFF. The CDR3 region has the DNA TGTGCCAGCAGCTTAGGGTTAGCGGGGGTTGAGCAGTTCTTC.

This rearrangement joins TRBV11-2 to TRBJ1-2; D is unresolved. CDR1 and CDR2 (germline): SGHAT, FQNNGV. Between the trimmed V and J ends, which lost 5 bases and 2 bases, there was a span of 9 bases. The CDR3 is 13 residues long. CDR3 protein: CASSQTRNYGYTF. Written as DNA, the CDR3 is TGTGCCAGCAGCCAAACAAGAAACTATGGCTACACCTTC.

V usage is TRBV30 and J usage is TRBJ1-2; D not certain. Germline assignment: CDR1 GTSNPN and CDR2 SVGIG (reference sequence). The CDR3 is 14 amino acids. The V and J ends lost 2 bases and 1 base respectively, with 11 bases between them. CDR3 protein: CAWSLLGLNYGYTF. The CDR3 coding sequence is TGTGCCTGGAGTTTGCTAGGCCTTAACTATGGCTACACCTTC.

This chain links TRBV7-6 with TRBJ1-5; D is possibly TRBD1 (5 bases). Per the germline V gene, CDR1 is SGHVS and CDR2 is FNYEAQ. CDR3 size: 15 residues. The V end lost 4 bases, the J end lost 3 bases, and 13 bases lay between the germline ends. The CDR3 reads CASSYLGGLNQPQHF. The CDR3 coding sequence is TGTGCCAGCAGCTATCTTGGGGGACTCAATCAGCCCCAGCATTTT.

This sequence joins TRBV7-9 and TRBJ1-2, with D possibly being TRBD1 (6 bases). This CDR3 has 14 residues. V lost 1 base to trimming and J lost 0 bases, with 6 bases between them. Germline V gene sequence: CDR1 SEHNR, CDR2 FQNEAQ (reference sequence). The CDR3 is CASSLGQANYGYTF. The CDR3 bases are TGTGCCAGCAGCTTAGGACAGGCTAACTATGGCTACACCTTC.

CDR3 protein: CASSVTGGNTIYF. CDR3 nucleotides: TGTGCCAGTAGTGTGACAGGTGGAAACACCATATATTTT. V gene TRBV19 combines with J gene TRBJ1-3; D may be TRBD1 (6 bases). Trimming removed 5 bases at V and 3 bases at J, with 8 bases between. From germline, CDR1 is LNHDA and CDR2 SQIVND (reference sequence). This CDR3 contains 13 residues. Variable domain in full (rest from reference TRBV19 and TRBJ1-3): DGGITQSPKYLFRKEGQNVTLSCEQNLNHDAMYWYRQDPGQGLRLIYYSQIVNDFQKGDIAEGYSVSREKKESFPLTVTSAQKNPTAFYLCASSVTGGNTIYFGEGSWLTVV.

The V call is TRBV12-5, the J call TRBJ2-5, with a possible D match to TRBD1 (5 bases). The length of the CDR3 is 15 residues. Germline values: CDR1 LGHNT, CDR2 FRNRAP. V was clipped by 1 base and J by 1 base, with 10 bases between them. CDR3 loop: CASGLGRQSQETQYF. In DNA, the CDR3 is TGTGCTAGTGGTTTGGGCAGACAGTCCCAAGAGACCCAGTACTTC.

This chain connects TRBV5-8 to TRBJ2-5; D gene unclear. The germline V and J ends were trimmed by 6 bases and 5 bases, with 14 bases remaining between them. This CDR3 has 13 amino acids. Per germline, CDR1 SGHTS and CDR2 YDEGEE. The CDR3 bases are TGTGCCAGCATGCTGGCAGGTGGGGAGACCCAGTACTTC. It specifies CASMLAGGETQYF.

CDR3 loop: CASSEGLADLSEQYF. Here the CDR3 DNA reads TGTGCCAGCAGTGAAGGACTAGCGGACCTGAGCGAGCAGTACTTC. The chain has TRBV2 and TRBJ2-7; 9 bases match TRBD2. Germline assignment: CDR1 SNHLY and CDR2 FYNNEI. The V and J ends lost 1 base and 6 bases, in that order; junction bases with no gene match: 7. The CDR3 covers 15 residues.

The V and J genes are TRBV9 and TRBJ2-2; 10 nucleotides line up with TRBD2. The CDR3 loop spans 17 amino acids. The V gene end was trimmed by 3 bases and the J gene end by 3 bases; junction bases not matched to a gene: 8. Germline V gene lookup returns CDR1 SGDLS and CDR2 YYNGEE. The CDR3, as DNA: TGTGCCAGCAGCGCCTCGAGTAGCGGGGGGTACACCGGGGAGCTGTTTTTT. Residues: CASSASSSGGYTGELFF.

The V gene is TRBV10-3, the J gene TRBJ1-4; D is ambiguous. Germline CDR1 and CDR2: ENHRY and SYGVKD. CDR3 size: 13 residues. V was shortened by 10 bases and J by 5 bases, with 14 bases between the two germline ends. CDR3 amino acids: CASSEGQNEKLFF. CDR3 nucleotide sequence: TGTGCCAGCAGCGAGGGCCAGAATGAAAAACTGTTTTTT.

The chain uses TRBV12-3 or TRBV12-4 and TRBJ1-5; D remains ambiguous. V dropped 2 bases and J dropped 5 bases, with 4 bases sitting between them. This CDR3 is 12 amino acids long. The CDR3 reads CASSLSDQPQHF. CDR3 nucleotides: TGTGCCAGCAGTTTAAGCGATCAGCCCCAGCATTTT.